This entry lists 18 T cell receptor beta chains sequenced from one sample in a study of blood T cell repertoires in COVID-19. Only in-frame clones appear in the TCRdb table, and some are missing; sequencing was by immunoSEQ multiplex PCR. Among about 480,000 clones listed, 70% to 90% were seen once. Sequencing was done on a sample of peripheral blood. The origin of the receptors is a woman aged 50 to 65 with COVID-19, enrolled during active disease.

The chain combines TRBV4-2 with TRBJ1-5; possibly TRBD1 for D (6 bases). Per germline, CDR1 LGHNA and CDR2 YNFKEQ. The V and J ends lost 0 bases and 5 bases respectively, with 8 bases between them. CDR3 length: 14 residues. The CDR3 nucleotides are TGTGCCAGCAGCCAAGAAGGGGGGGATCAGCCCCAGCATTTT. This sequence encodes CASSQEGGDQPQHF.

V gene TRBV6-5 combines with J gene TRBJ1-4; D is undetermined. Germline-derived CDR1 and CDR2 are MNHEY and SVGAGI. V was cut by 0 bases and J by 7 bases, with 12 bases left in between. The CDR3 is 15 residues long. In nucleotides, the CDR3 is TGTGCCAGCAGTTACTCGCAGAGGGAGGGTGAAAAACTGTTTTTT. Amino acid sequence: CASSYSQREGEKLFF.

With regard to this clone: The same CDR3 can be traced to other DNA sequences in this sample. The chain is built from TRBV30 and TRBJ1-3; D possibly corresponds to TRBD1 (6 bases). CDR1 is GTSNPN, CDR2 SVGIG, per germline (reference sequence). Trimming removed 3 bases at V and 4 bases at J, with 10 bases between. The CDR3 has 13 residues. CDR3 protein: CAWSADRGNTIYF. CDR3 nucleotides: TGTGCCTGGAGCGCGGACAGAGGAAACACCATATATTTT.

The genes are TRBV2 and TRBJ2-7; 8 bases agree with TRBD1. The CDR3 loop spans 14 amino acids. CDR1 is SNHLY and CDR2 is FYNNEI in the germline V gene. With V trimmed by 9 bases and J by 1 base, 8 bases remained unmatched. The DNA for the CDR3 is TGTGCCAGTAGAGGACAGGGCAGATCCTACGAGCAGTACTTC. Translation gives CASRGQGRSYEQYF.

V is TRBV25-1 and J is TRBJ1-5; 10 bases match TRBD1. V shed 3 bases, J shed 5 bases, and the junction held 7 bases outside the gene matches. The germline gives CDR1 MGHDK, CDR2 SYGVNS. The CDR3 is 16 residues long. CDR3 region: CASSDEGQGKDQPQHF. In nucleotides, the CDR3 is TGTGCCAGCAGTGATGAGGGACAGGGGAAGGATCAGCCCCAGCATTTT.

This chain uses TRBV2 with TRBJ2-2; no reliable D call. V was trimmed by 4 bases and J by 5 bases, leaving 14 bases between them. This CDR3 has 15 residues. The germline V gene has CDR1 SNHLY and CDR2 FYNNEI. The chain's CDR3 is CASSGFRLETGELFF. DNA for the CDR3: TGTGCCAGCAGTGGCTTCAGGTTGGAAACCGGGGAGCTGTTTTTT.

This clone turned up a few times. This chain joins TRBV6-5 and TRBJ2-5; tentative D call: TRBD2 (6 bases). The germline V gene encodes CDR1 MNHEY and CDR2 SVGAGI. Trimming shortened V by 8 bases and J by 5 bases, and 12 bases separated the two germline ends. CDR3 length equals 12 residues. The CDR3 is CASARGKETQYF. CDR3 DNA sequence: TGTGCCAGCGCTCGGGGGAAGGAGACCCAGTACTTC.

The V and J genes are TRBV12-5 and TRBJ1-4; 7 bases match TRBD1. Germline loops: CDR1 LGHNT, CDR2 FRNRAP. Trimming removed 5 bases from V and 3 bases from J; junction bases left unmatched: 12. The CDR3 is made up of 17 amino acids. For the CDR3, the DNA is TGTGCTAGTGGTCTACCCCCTCCGGGACAGCCTAATGAAAAACTGTTTTTT. This codes for CASGLPPPGQPNEKLFF.

CDR3 DNA: TGTGCCAGCAGCTCGGGGAGTCCTAACTATGGCTACACCTTC. Protein: CASSSGSPNYGYTF. The chain joins TRBV9 to TRBJ1-2; D not resolved. V was cut by 4 bases and J by 0 bases, with 10 bases left in between. The germline V gene has CDR1 SGDLS and CDR2 YYNGEE. CDR3 length: 14 amino acids.

The chain combines TRBV13 with TRBJ2-7; 7 bases align to TRBD1. J gave up 3 bases and V 7 bases, and 6 bases lay outside the gene matches. The germline V gene encodes CDR1 PRHDT and CDR2 FYEKMQ (reference sequence). This CDR3 has 13 residues. This CDR3 is CASTQRGRYEQYF. The CDR3 DNA is TGTGCCAGCACCCAGAGGGGGCGCTACGAGCAGTACTTC. The full variable domain, completed using reference TRBV13 and TRBJ2-7, is AAGVIQSPRHLIKEKRETATLKCYPIPRHDTVYWYQQGPGQDPQFLISFYEKMQSDKGSIPDRFSAQQFSDYHSELNMSSLELGDSALYFCASTQRGRYEQYFGPGTRLTVT.

CDR3 protein: CASSSGVVRPNTEAFF. CDR3 bases: TGTGCCAGCAGCTCGGGGGTGGTCAGACCGAACACTGAAGCTTTCTTT. The rearrangement uses TRBV5-4 and TRBJ1-1; D possibly corresponds to TRBD1 (5 bases). Trimming stripped 3 bases from V and 1 base from J, with 16 bases between. This CDR3 is 16 amino acids long. CDR1 and CDR2 (germline): SGHNT, YYREEE (reference sequence).

The gene calls are TRBV27 and TRBJ1-1; possible D gene TRBD1, 5 bases. The ends were cut back, 4 bases at V and 5 bases at J, with 17 bases in the middle. Germline V gene data show CDR1 as MNHEY and CDR2 as SMNVEV (reference sequence). The CDR3 has 15 amino acids. The CDR3 nucleotides read TGTGCCAGCAGTTCTTTCACCACCGGGGGGACTGAAGCTTTCTTT. Its protein product is CASSSFTTGGTEAFF.

This rearrangement joins TRBV29-1 to TRBJ2-5; D perhaps matches TRBD2 (6 bases). Germline V lookup: CDR1 SQVTM, CDR2 ANQGSEA. V was pared by 8 bases and J by 5 bases, with 18 bases between. The CDR3 contains 13 residues. The CDR3 coding sequence is TGCAGCAAGACTGGGGACTCTCGGGAGACCCAGTACTTC. The encoded protein is CSKTGDSRETQYF.

The chain joins TRBV5-1 to TRBJ1-1; possible D gene TRBD1, 6 bases. From germline, CDR1 is SGHRS and CDR2 YFSETQ. The length of the CDR3 is 15 residues. Trimming stripped 0 bases from V and 5 bases from J, with 14 bases between. The CDR3 DNA sequence: TGCGCCAGCAGCTTGGCCGCAACAGGGAGTACTGAAGCTTTCTTT. This codes for CASSLAATGSTEAFF.

The rearrangement uses TRBV5-6 and TRBJ1-6, with D possibly being TRBD1 (6 bases). V gave up 7 bases and J gave up 7 bases, with 18 bases separating them. From germline, CDR1 is SGHDT and CDR2 YYEEEE. The CDR3 is 15 amino acids. CDR3 bases: TGTGCCAGCTCCGGGCGAGGGACACCCAATTCACCCCTCCACTTT. Amino acids: CASSGRGTPNSPLHF.

The chain recombines TRBV29-1 with TRBJ2-1; possible D gene TRBD1, 6 bases. CDR1 and CDR2 (germline): SQVTM, ANQGSEA. The CDR3 sequence is 15 residues long. The germline V and J ends were trimmed by 5 bases and 4 bases, with 18 bases remaining between them. CDR3 amino acids: CSVKSPRTVYNEQFF. For the CDR3, the DNA is TGCAGCGTTAAATCCCCTAGGACAGTTTACAATGAGCAGTTCTTC.

The chain carries TRBV5-1 and TRBJ2-3; no firm D call. The ends were cut back, 2 bases at V and 7 bases at J, with 20 bases in the middle. The CDR3 spans 16 residues. The germline V gene encodes CDR1 SGHRS and CDR2 YFSETQ. The CDR3 loop is CASSLGDGTALYTQYF. The DNA for the CDR3 is TGCGCCAGCAGCTTAGGCGACGGAACAGCCCTTTATACGCAGTATTTT.

This chain uses TRBV14 with TRBJ2-2; 9 bases fit TRBD2. Trimming at V came to 1 base and at J to 0 bases, leaving 21 bases not matched to a gene. The CDR3 covers 23 residues. Per the germline V gene, CDR1 is SGHDN and CDR2 is FVKESK. CDR3 in amino acids: CASSQGSGGASGAPLPNTGELFF. The CDR3 region has the DNA TGTGCCAGCAGCCAAGGATCTGGGGGGGCTAGCGGGGCCCCCCTACCGAACACCGGGGAGCTGTTTTTT.